These 11 T cell receptor beta chains originate from one sample sequenced in a study of early T cells in non-severe SARS-CoV-2 infection. One entry per CDR3 protein results from TCRdb running MiXCR on the 5' RACE reads. The data hold 26,000 or so distinct CDR3 sequences, with around 5.5% observed a single time. Sequenced material: whole blood. These TCRs come from an adult who was a healthcare worker with PCR-confirmed SARS-CoV-2 infection or an uninfected control (not recorded which).

This clonotype came up many times. This rearrangement joins TRBV7-9 to TRBJ1-2; 10 bases align to TRBD1. Germline V gene sequence: CDR1 SEHNR, CDR2 FQNEAQ (reference sequence). The CDR3 length is 14 residues. V shed 4 bases and J 5 bases; nucleotides not matched to a gene: 4. The CDR3 loop reads CASSSRTGGYGYTF. Written as DNA, the CDR3 is TGTGCCAGCAGCTCCCGGACAGGGGGATATGGCTACACCTTC.

The chain employs TRBV7-2 and TRBJ2-3; 10 nucleotides agree with TRBD2. The trim removed 8 bases at V and 1 base at J, leaving 3 bases unmatched. The CDR3 consists of 14 residues. Germline V gene lookup returns CDR1 SGHTA and CDR2 FQGNSA. The CDR3 reads CASGLAGGTDTQYF. The CDR3 region has the DNA TGTGCCAGCGGGCTAGCGGGGGGCACAGATACGCAGTATTTT.

This clonotype was recorded many times. The chain couples TRBV20-1 to TRBJ2-7; 9 bases map to TRBD1. CDR1 is DFQATT and CDR2 is SNEGSKA in the germline V gene (reference sequence). The CDR3 is 15 amino acids. Trimming cost V 4 bases and J 0 bases; bases outside gene matches: 7. The CDR3 coding sequence is TGCAGTGCTAATTCTCCGGACAGGGGCTCCTACGAGCAGTACTTC. Protein sequence: CSANSPDRGSYEQYF.

This chain connects TRBV4-1 to TRBJ2-4; D not resolved. Trimming took off 1 base at V and 0 bases at J, with 7 bases between the two ends. This CDR3 region has 15 residues. Germline values: CDR1 MGHRA, CDR2 YSYEKL. The CDR3 DNA reads as TGCGCCAGCAGCCAAGTCGGGCTAGCCAAAAACATTCAGTACTTC. Translating gives CASSQVGLAKNIQYF.

This clonotype was picked up many times. J is TRBJ2-4 and V is TRBV4-1; no clear D gene. This CDR3 is 14 amino acids long. The germline V gene encodes CDR1 MGHRA and CDR2 YSYEKL. Trimming stripped 0 bases from V and 4 bases from J, with 7 bases between. The CDR3 nucleotides are TGCGCCAGCAGCCAAGATCGGCAGAAAAACATTCAGTACTTC. Protein product: CASSQDRQKNIQYF.

There are many counts of this clonotype. The gene calls are TRBV29-1 and TRBJ2-3; 8 bases agree with TRBD2. CDR3 length: 14 residues. V shed 4 bases, J shed 2 bases, and the junction held 5 bases outside the gene matches. CDR1 and CDR2 (germline): SQVTM, ANQGSEA. CDR3 bases: TGCAGCGTTGGGCTAGCGGGTAACACAGATACGCAGTATTTT. It translates to CSVGLAGNTDTQYF.

V gene TRBV20-1 combines with J gene TRBJ1-1; possible D gene TRBD1, 6 bases. The CDR3 runs to 15 residues. V was trimmed by 1 base and J by 1 base, leaving 13 bases between them. CDR1 and CDR2 (germline): DFQATT, SNEGSKA (reference sequence). The CDR3 loop reads CSARAHLGGNTEAFF. The CDR3 DNA reads as TGCAGTGCTAGAGCCCACCTAGGGGGGAACACTGAAGCTTTCTTT.

This clonotype was counted ten times or more. The chain recombines TRBV4-1 with TRBJ1-1; D is perhaps TRBD1 (6 bases). Trimming removed 1 base from V and 11 bases from J, with 20 bases in between. Germline V gene lookup returns CDR1 MGHRA and CDR2 YSYEKL. CDR3 length equals 15 residues. In nucleotides, the CDR3 is TGCGCCAGCAGCCAAGTTGGGGGGGCGCGGAGGGAGGCTTTCTTT. Its protein is CASSQVGGARREAFF.

This clonotype occurred a few times. The chain has TRBV20-1 and TRBJ1-1, with 10 bases matching TRBD1. The length of the CDR3 is 15 residues. Germline V lookup: CDR1 DFQATT, CDR2 SNEGSKA (reference sequence). Unmatched junction bases numbered 7, after V lost 6 bases and J lost 0 bases. The CDR3 region has the DNA TGCAGTGCCCCCCCGGGACAGGGGTTGAACACTGAAGCTTTCTTT. As protein: CSAPPGQGLNTEAFF.

The gene calls are TRBV5-1 and TRBJ2-5; D possibly corresponds to TRBD2 (6 bases). Germline V gene sequence: CDR1 SGHRS, CDR2 YFSETQ. The CDR3 is 14 amino acids. V was cut by 0 bases and J by 1 base, with 7 bases left in between. The CDR3 reads CASSLVGGQETQYF. The CDR3 DNA sequence: TGCGCCAGCAGCTTGGTCGGGGGCCAAGAGACCCAGTACTTC. The full variable domain, rest sourced from reference TRBV5-1 and TRBJ2-5, is KAGVTQTPRYLIKTRGQQVTLSCSPISGHRSVSWYQQTPGQGLQFLFEYFSETQRNKGNFPGRFSGRQFSNSRSEMNVSTLELGDSALYLCASSLVGGQETQYFGPGTRLLVL.

This clonotype was counted a few times. The chain has TRBV11-2 and TRBJ2-7, with 7 nucleotides matching TRBD2. CDR3 length equals 14 residues. Looked up from germline, CDR1 is SGHAT and CDR2 is FQNNGV. Germline trimming cut 3 bases from V and 3 bases from J; bases unmatched to any gene: 5. CDR3: CASSLSSSGYEQYF. CDR3 bases: TGTGCCAGCAGCTTGTCGTCTAGCGGCTACGAGCAGTACTTC.